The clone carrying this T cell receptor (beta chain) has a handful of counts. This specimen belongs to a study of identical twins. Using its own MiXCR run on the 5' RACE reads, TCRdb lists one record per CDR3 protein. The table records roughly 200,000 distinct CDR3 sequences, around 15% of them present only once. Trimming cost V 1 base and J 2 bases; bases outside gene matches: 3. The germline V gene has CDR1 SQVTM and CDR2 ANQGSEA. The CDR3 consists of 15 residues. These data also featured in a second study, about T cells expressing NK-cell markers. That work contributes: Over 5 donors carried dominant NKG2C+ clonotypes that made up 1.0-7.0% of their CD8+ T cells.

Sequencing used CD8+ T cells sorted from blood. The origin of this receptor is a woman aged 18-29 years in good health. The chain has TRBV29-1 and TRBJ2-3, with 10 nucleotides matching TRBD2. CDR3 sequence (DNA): TGCAGCGTTGAAGTAGGACTAGCGGCCACAGATACGCAGTATTTT. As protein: CSVEVGLAATDTQYF.